The TCR beta chain described here comes from a study of T-cell memory formation after mild COVID-19. The overall study: Across donors, TCR clusters were largely donor specific.

Notes on the study in general: Pre-infection memory carried some responding clones, suggesting that cross-reactive memory joined. Clones contracting over day 15 to 85 were CD4/CD8 balanced, with later expanders leaning CD4+.

Trimming took off 4 bases at V and 5 bases at J, with 17 bases between the two ends. The CDR3 totals 15 residues. CDR1 KGHSH and CDR2 LQKENI come from the germline V gene. Concerning this clonotype itself: Antigen specificity is unknown.

Each CDR3 protein is one row after TCRdb ran MiXCR on the 5' RACE reads. In the table there are fewer than 450,000 distinct CDR3 sequences, 24% of which are singletons. The specimen was PBMCs or a T cell subset sorted from them (not recorded which). The rearrangement uses TRBV18 and TRBJ1-1, with D tentatively TRBD1 (6 bases). This receptor was taken from an adult woman who had mild COVID-19 (a few samples of this study predate the infection). Cell type and time point are not known. CDR3: CASSQNTRRGTEAFF. The CDR3 bases are TGTGCCAGCTCACAAAATACCAGGAGGGGGACTGAAGCTTTCTTT.